This record concerns one T cell receptor beta chain sequence. What it binds is not known. The record originates from a study of T cell responses to AZD1222 COVID-19 vaccine. General observations from the study: In all cases, repertoires were sampled only after the peak T cell response. Seropositive status at baseline applied to only six AZD1222 recipients. Mapped onto spike, vaccine-associated CD4 TCRs spanned it and were dominant at 160-218 and 743-854. Clonal diversity was possibly underestimated; the donors were predominantly white British and more often female.

Sequenced by immunoSEQ multiplex PCR; TCRdb stores in-frame clones only, minus some. The sample lists fewer than 200,000 clones, roughly 92% occurring once. CDR1 is SGHNT, CDR2 YYREEE, per germline (reference sequence). The length of the CDR3 is 16 residues. V was pared by 4 bases and J by 6 bases, with 16 bases of the junction left unmatched. V usage is TRBV5-4 and J usage is TRBJ2-7; 7 bases align to TRBD1. The receptor's source is an adult who received the MenACWY meningococcal vaccine as a control. The input for sequencing was peripheral blood, taken 28 days after the second dose of the MenACWY control vaccine. CDR3 protein: CASSRPDGTVVSEQYF. The DNA of the CDR3 is TGTGCCAGCAGCCGTCCGGACGGGACAGTCGTCTCCGAGCAGTACTTC.